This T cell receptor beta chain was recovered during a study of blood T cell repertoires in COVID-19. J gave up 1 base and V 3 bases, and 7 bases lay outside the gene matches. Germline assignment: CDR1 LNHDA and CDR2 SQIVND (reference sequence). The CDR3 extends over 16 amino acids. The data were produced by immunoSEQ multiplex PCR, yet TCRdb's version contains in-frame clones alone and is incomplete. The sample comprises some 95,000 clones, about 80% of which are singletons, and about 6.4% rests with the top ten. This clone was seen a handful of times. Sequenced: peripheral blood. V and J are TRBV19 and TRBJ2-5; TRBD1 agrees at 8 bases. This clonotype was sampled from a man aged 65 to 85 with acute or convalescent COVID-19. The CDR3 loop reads CASSISAQGAQETQYF. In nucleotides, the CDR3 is TGTGCCAGTAGTATTTCGGCGCAGGGGGCCCAAGAGACCCAGTACTTC.